This entry features one T cell receptor beta chain sequence. V gave up 6 bases and J gave up 6 bases, with 21 bases separating them. Germline V gives CDR1 LNHDA, CDR2 SQIVND (reference sequence). This CDR3 is 15 amino acids long. TCRdb independently ran MiXCR on the 5' RACE reads; one entry per CDR3 protein. The sample has 30,000 to 45,000 distinct CDR3 sequences, around 4.3% seen once; the top ten hold approximately 6.3%. The data are from a study of early T cells in non-severe SARS-CoV-2 infection. V gene TRBV19 combines with J gene TRBJ2-7; either TRBD1 or TRBD2 may fit D (6 bases each). The sequence came from an adult who was a healthcare worker with PCR-confirmed SARS-CoV-2 infection or an uninfected control (not recorded which). Source material: whole blood. The DNA of the CDR3 is TGTGCCAGTAGCTGGGCGGCCAACGGGGGCGGCGAGCAGTACTTC. It specifies CASSWAANGGGEQYF.